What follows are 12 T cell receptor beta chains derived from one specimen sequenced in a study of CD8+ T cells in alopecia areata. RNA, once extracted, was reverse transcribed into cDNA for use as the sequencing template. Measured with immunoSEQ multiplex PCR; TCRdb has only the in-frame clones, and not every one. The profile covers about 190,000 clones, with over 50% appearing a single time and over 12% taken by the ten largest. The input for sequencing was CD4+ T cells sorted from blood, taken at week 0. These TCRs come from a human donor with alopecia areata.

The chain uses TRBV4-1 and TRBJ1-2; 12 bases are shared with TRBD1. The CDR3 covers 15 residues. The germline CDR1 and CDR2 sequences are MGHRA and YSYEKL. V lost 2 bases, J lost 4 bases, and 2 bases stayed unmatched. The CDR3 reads CASSQPGQGAYGYTF. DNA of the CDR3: TGCGCCAGCAGCCAACCGGGACAGGGGGCCTATGGCTACACCTTC.

CDR3 coding DNA: TGTGCCTGGAGTGTAGGAATCTACAATGAGCAGTTCTTC. Amino acids: CAWSVGIYNEQFF. The rearrangement links TRBV30 to TRBJ2-1; unclear D gene. The CDR3 has 13 amino acids. Trimming stripped 0 bases from V and 3 bases from J, with 6 bases between. Germline V gene lookup returns CDR1 GTSNPN and CDR2 SVGIG (reference sequence).

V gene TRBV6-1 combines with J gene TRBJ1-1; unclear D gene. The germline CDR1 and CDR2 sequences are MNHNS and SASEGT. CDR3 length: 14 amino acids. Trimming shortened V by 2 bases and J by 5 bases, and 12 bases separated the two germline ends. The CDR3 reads CASSESGLTTEAFF. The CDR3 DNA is TGTGCCAGCAGTGAATCGGGGTTGACTACTGAAGCTTTCTTT.

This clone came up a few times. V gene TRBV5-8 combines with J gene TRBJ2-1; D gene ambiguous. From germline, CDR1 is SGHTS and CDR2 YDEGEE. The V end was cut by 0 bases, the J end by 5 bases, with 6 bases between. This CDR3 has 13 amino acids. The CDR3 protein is CASSLAVNNEQFF. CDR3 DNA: TGTGCCAGCAGCTTGGCGGTAAACAATGAGCAGTTCTTC.

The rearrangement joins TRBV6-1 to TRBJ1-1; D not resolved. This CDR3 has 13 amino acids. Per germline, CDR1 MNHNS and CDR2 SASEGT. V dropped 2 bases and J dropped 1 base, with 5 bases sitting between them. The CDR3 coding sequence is TGTGCCAGCAGTGAATTTCCGAACACTGAAGCTTTCTTT. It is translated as CASSEFPNTEAFF.

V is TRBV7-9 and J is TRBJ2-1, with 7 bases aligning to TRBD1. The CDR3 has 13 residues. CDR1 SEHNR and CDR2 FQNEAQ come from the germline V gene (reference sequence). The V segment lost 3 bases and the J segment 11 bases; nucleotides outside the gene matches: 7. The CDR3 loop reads CASSFDPGQQQFF. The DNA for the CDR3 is TGTGCCAGCAGCTTCGATCCGGGACAGCAGCAGTTCTTC.

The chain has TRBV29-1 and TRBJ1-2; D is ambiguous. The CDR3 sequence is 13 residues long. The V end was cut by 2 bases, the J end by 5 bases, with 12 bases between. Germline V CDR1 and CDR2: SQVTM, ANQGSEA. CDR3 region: CSVERPGRYGYTF. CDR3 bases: TGCAGCGTTGAAAGACCTGGGCGTTATGGCTACACCTTC. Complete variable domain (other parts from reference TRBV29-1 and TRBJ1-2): SAVISQKPSRDICQRGTSLTIQCQVDSQVTMMFWYRQQPGQSLTLIATANQGSEATYESGFVIDKFPISRPNLTFSTLTVSNMSPEDSSIYLCSVERPGRYGYTFGSGTRLTVV.

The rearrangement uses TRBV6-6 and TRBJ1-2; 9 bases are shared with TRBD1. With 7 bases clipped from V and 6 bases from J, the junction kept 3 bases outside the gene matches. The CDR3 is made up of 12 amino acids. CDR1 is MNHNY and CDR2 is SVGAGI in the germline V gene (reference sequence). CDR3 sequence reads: CASTRDRDGYTF. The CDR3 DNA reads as TGTGCCAGCACCCGGGACAGGGATGGCTACACCTTC.

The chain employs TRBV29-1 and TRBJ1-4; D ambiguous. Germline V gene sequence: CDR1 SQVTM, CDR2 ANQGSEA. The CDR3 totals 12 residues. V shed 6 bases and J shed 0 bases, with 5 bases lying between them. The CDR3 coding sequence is TGCAGCGTAGTTGCAACTAATGAAAAACTGTTTTTT. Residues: CSVVATNEKLFF.

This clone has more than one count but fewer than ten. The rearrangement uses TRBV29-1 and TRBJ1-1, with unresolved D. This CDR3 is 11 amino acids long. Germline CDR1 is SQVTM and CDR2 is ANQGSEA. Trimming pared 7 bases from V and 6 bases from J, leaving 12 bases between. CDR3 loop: CSALALAEAFF. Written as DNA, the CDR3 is TGCAGCGCTCTTGCGCTGGCTGAAGCTTTCTTT.

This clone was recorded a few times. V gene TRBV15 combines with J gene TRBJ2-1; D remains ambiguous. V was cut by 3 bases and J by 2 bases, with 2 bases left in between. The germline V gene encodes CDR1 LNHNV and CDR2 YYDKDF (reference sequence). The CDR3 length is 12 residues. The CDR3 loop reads CATSSPYNEQFF. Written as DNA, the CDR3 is TGTGCCACCAGCAGTCCCTACAATGAGCAGTTCTTC.

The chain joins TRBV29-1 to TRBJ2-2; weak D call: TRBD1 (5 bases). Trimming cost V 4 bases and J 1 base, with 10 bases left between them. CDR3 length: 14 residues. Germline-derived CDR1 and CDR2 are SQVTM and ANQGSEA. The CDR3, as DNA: TGCAGCGTTGTAAGGCAGGGGAACACCGGGGAGCTGTTTTTT. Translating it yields CSVVRQGNTGELFF.